This T cell receptor (beta chain) was sequenced during a study of blood T cell repertoires in COVID-19. Generated by immunoSEQ multiplex PCR, the TCRdb table keeps only in-frame clones and is missing some. Of some 340,000 clones in the sample, 75% to 90% were seen once. Trimming took off 6 bases at V and 6 bases at J, with 14 bases between the two ends. CDR1 is SNHLY and CDR2 is FYNNEI in the germline V gene. This CDR3 spans 13 amino acids. The sequenced sample consisted of peripheral blood. The chain carries TRBV2 and TRBJ1-1; D is perhaps TRBD1 (5 bases). The receptor was derived from a woman in her late teens or twenties with acute or convalescent COVID-19. CDR3 protein: CASRGQGIAEAFF. CDR3 in DNA: TGTGCCAGCAGGGGCCAGGGCATCGCTGAAGCTTTCTTT.